This T cell receptor beta chain was obtained from a study of human T cells and chemical hapten exposure. The wider study: Alopecia areata, totalis or universalis affected patients, mainly female.

The time point here: patch test 2, 6 weeks after DPC sensitization. Treatment noted: therapeutic diphenylcyclopropenone sensitization with weekly scalp DPC. Someone pulled total RNA out of unfractionated whole blood. Per the germline V gene, CDR1 is MNHEY and CDR2 is SVGAGI. The CDR3 runs to 14 residues. V gave up 6 bases and J gave up 4 bases; unmatched junction bases: 5. Study conclusions and caveats: Having alopecia, donors may respond immunologically unlike healthy people.

Concerning this clonotype itself: The antigen remains unidentified.

TCRdb re-derived calls from the RACE reads in MiXCR, one entry per CDR3 protein. The table includes a few hundred thousand distinct CDR3 sequences, over 6% detected once. This sample comprised whole blood, obtained in connection with sensitization to the hapten diphenylcyclopropenone (DPC). The clonotype originates from a woman aged 18-35 years with alopecia areata. Some clones in this sample may be carry-over from other donors' samples. V usage is TRBV6-5 and J usage is TRBJ2-1; 8 nucleotides agree with TRBD2. The CDR3 DNA sequence: TGTGCCAGCAGATACGCGGGGGGATACAATGAGCAGTTCTTC. This gives the protein CASRYAGGYNEQFF.